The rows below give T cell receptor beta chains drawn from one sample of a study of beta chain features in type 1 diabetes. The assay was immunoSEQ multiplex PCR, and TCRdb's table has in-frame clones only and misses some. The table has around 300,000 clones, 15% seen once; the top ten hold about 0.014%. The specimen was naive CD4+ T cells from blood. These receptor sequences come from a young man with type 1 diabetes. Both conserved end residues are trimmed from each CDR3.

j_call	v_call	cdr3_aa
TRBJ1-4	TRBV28	ATKQGRNEKLF
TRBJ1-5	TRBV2	ASSEVEVNQPQH
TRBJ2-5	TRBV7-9	ASSLPDRGRETQY
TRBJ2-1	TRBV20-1	SARDIDEQF
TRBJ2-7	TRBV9	ASSVLSGTYEQY
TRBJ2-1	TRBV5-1	ASSSATSGSYNEQF
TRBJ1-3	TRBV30	ATEWKAGNTIY
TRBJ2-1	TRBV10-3	AISPSGDSYNEQF
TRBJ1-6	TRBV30	AWSGQPSSPLH
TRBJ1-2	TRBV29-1	SAPRGGNYGYT